One sample yielded the 20 T cell receptor beta chains listed below, sequenced in a study of graft-versus-host responses after intestinal transplantation. Responders that carried the CFSE label, some 200,000 of them, were plated with some 200,000 irradiated, violet-dye-labeled stimulator cells. TCRdb's copy holds only in-frame clones and misses some; the assay was immunoSEQ multiplex PCR. The table shows 23,000 or so clones, with 30% to 40% occurring only once. The specimen comprised alloreactive CD8+ T cells from a mixed lymphocyte reaction culture, sampled before intestinal transplant. Subset reported: CFSE-low proliferating T cells sorted from roughly six-day pre-transplant mixed lymphocyte reaction (GvH or HvG direction). These receptors originate from a human patient who received an intestinal transplant.

The rearrangement links TRBV7-6 to TRBJ2-7; D is possibly TRBD1 (6 bases). V lost 6 bases and J 6 bases, leaving 12 bases between the germline ends. This CDR3 region has 12 residues. In germline, CDR1 is SGHVS, CDR2 FNYEAQ. This CDR3 reads CASSQGTGEQYF. CDR3 sequence (DNA): TGTGCCAGCAGTCAGGGGACCGGCGAGCAGTACTTC.

The chain joins TRBV11-2 to TRBJ2-7, with a possible D match to TRBD1 (5 bases). Germline values: CDR1 SGHAT, CDR2 FQNNGV. CDR3 length equals 17 residues. V gave up 5 bases and J gave up 0 bases, with 20 bases separating them. CDR3 nucleotides: TGTGCCAGCAGCCCGCCCGACTGGCAGGGCGGCTCCTACGAGCAGTACTTC. Encoded protein: CASSPPDWQGGSYEQYF.

The J gene is TRBJ2-5, the V gene TRBV6-5; either TRBD1 or TRBD2 may fit D (6 bases each). The CDR3 is made up of 15 amino acids. From germline, CDR1 is MNHEY and CDR2 SVGAGI. Trimming stripped 6 bases from V and 5 bases from J, with 19 bases between. The CDR3, as DNA: TGTGCCAGCAGCTTGGGGGGCAGCTCGGGGGAGACCCAGTACTTC. Translation: CASSLGGSSGETQYF.

The chain has TRBV30 and TRBJ2-1; 7 positions match TRBD2. CDR1 is GTSNPN and CDR2 is SVGIG in the germline V gene (reference sequence). The J segment lost 1 base and the V segment lost 2 bases, leaving 2 bases of the junction unmatched. This CDR3 is 14 amino acids long. CDR3 sequence (DNA): TGTGCCTGGAGTCCGGGGGGTTCCTACAATGAGCAGTTCTTC. It is translated as CAWSPGGSYNEQFF.

This chain links TRBV15 with TRBJ1-5; D is perhaps TRBD1 (5 bases). The germline V gene encodes CDR1 LNHNV and CDR2 YYDKDF (reference sequence). The V gene lost 2 bases and the J gene lost 6 bases, with 14 bases spanning the gap. The CDR3 runs to 15 residues. Written as DNA, the CDR3 is TGTGCCACCAGCAGAACTCGGGGGGGGAGTCAGCCCCAGCATTTT. It specifies CATSRTRGGSQPQHF.

The chain combines TRBV18 with TRBJ1-2; TRBD1 agrees at 8 bases. This CDR3 region has 17 residues. The ends lost 2 bases at V and 1 base at J; junction bases unmatched: 9. CDR1 KGHSH and CDR2 LQKENI come from the germline V gene. CDR3 region: CASSPTLGQESNYGYTF. The CDR3, as DNA: TGTGCCAGCTCACCAACCCTGGGACAGGAGAGTAACTATGGCTACACCTTC. Together with reference TRBV18 and TRBJ1-2, the CDR3 gives the full variable domain: NAGVMQNPRHLVRRRGQEARLRCSPMKGHSHVYWYRQLPEEGLKFMVYLQKENIIDESGMPKERFSAEFPKEGPSILRIQQVVRGDSAAYFCASSPTLGQESNYGYTFGSGTRLTVV.

The J gene is TRBJ2-7, the V gene TRBV4-1; D ambiguous. Trimming stripped 2 bases from V and 5 bases from J, with 7 bases between. The V gene's germline CDR1 is MGHRA and CDR2 YSYEKL. This CDR3 has 12 amino acids. The CDR3 nucleotides read TGCGCCAGCAGCCAACACCCTCACGAGCAGTACTTC. As protein: CASSQHPHEQYF.

In regard to this clone: The germline gene is not matched at one end of the junction; a read error may be the cause. The chain uses TRBV10-3 and TRBJ2-7, with 8 bases aligning to TRBD1. The CDR3 runs 13 residues. Germline values: CDR1 ENHRY, CDR2 SYGVKD. This CDR3 reads CASSYSDRVEQYF. The CDR3 DNA is TGTGCCAGCAGTTACTCGGACAGGGTCGAGCAGTACTTC.

This chain joins TRBV5-4 and TRBJ2-1; possibly TRBD1 for D (6 bases). Germline V lookup: CDR1 SGHNT, CDR2 YYREEE (reference sequence). This CDR3 region has 16 residues. Trimming shortened V by 3 bases and J by 6 bases, and 19 bases separated the two germline ends. The CDR3 DNA follows: TGTGCCAGCAGCTCCCCTTGGGACAAGCGGACCAATGAGCAGTTCTTC. This sequence encodes CASSSPWDKRTNEQFF.

This clone was counted a few times. The V gene is TRBV2, the J gene TRBJ2-3; D possibly corresponds to TRBD2 (5 bases). The V end was cut by 4 bases, the J end by 0 bases, with 11 bases between. There are 15 residues in the CDR3. CDR1 is SNHLY and CDR2 is FYNNEI in the germline V gene. CDR3 DNA: TGTGCCAGCAGTGTTGCGGGCTCTAGCACAGATACGCAGTATTTT. It is translated as CASSVAGSSTDTQYF.

The chain joins TRBV1 to TRBJ1-4. TRBV1 counts as a pseudogene. This CDR3 comprises 16 residues. The chain's CDR3 is CTSSQDREGTNEKLFF. The CDR3 bases are TGCACCAGCAGCCAAGATAGGGAAGGAACTAATGAAAAACTGTTTTTT.

By frequency in the sample, this clone is medium-sized (0.01 to 0.1%). The V and J genes are TRBV13 and TRBJ2-7; no reliable D call. Looked up from germline, CDR1 is PRHDT and CDR2 is FYEKMQ (reference sequence). V lost 0 bases to trimming and J lost 0 bases, with 6 bases between them. This CDR3 contains 14 residues. The CDR3 DNA reads as TGTGCCAGCAGCTTAGGACTATCCTCCTACGAGCAGTACTTC. Translated, it gives CASSLGLSSYEQYF.

The table lists this clone with a few counts. The chain couples TRBV2 to TRBJ2-5; a weak D match, TRBD2 (6 bases). The length of the CDR3 is 15 residues. The germline V gene has CDR1 SNHLY and CDR2 FYNNEI. The V end lost 3 bases, the J end lost 4 bases, and 15 bases lay between the germline ends. CDR3 coding DNA: TGTGCCAGCAGTGATGGTGGAGGGGTGGGAGAGACCCAGTACTTC. This codes for CASSDGGGVGETQYF.

The genes are TRBV7-3 and TRBJ1-6; a possible D gene is TRBD1 (5 bases). CDR3 size: 16 residues. Trimming cost V 2 bases and J 7 bases, with 15 bases left between them. The germline V gene has CDR1 SGHTA and CDR2 FQGTGA. CDR3 coding DNA: TGTGCCAGCAGCTTAGTGGAGCAGGGAGCCAATTCACCCCTCCACTTT. Translated, it gives CASSLVEQGANSPLHF.

The chain carries TRBV7-3 and TRBJ1-5; 7 bases map to TRBD1. Germline lookup yields CDR1 SGHTA and CDR2 FQGTGA. This CDR3 is 14 amino acids long. With V trimmed by 3 bases and J by 7 bases, 6 bases remained unmatched. The CDR3, as DNA: TGTGCCAGCAGCTTTAACACAGGGGACCAGCCCCAGCATTTT. It specifies CASSFNTGDQPQHF.

This clone was counted a few times. The V call is TRBV6-5, the J call TRBJ2-1, with a possible D match to TRBD1 (5 bases). The V end lost 6 bases, the J end lost 8 bases, and 17 bases lay between the germline ends. This CDR3 comprises 14 residues. Germline-derived CDR1 and CDR2 are MNHEY and SVGAGI. The CDR3 bases are TGTGCCAGCAGCAGGGCCGATCTCTCTTATGAGCAGTTCTTC. This sequence encodes CASSRADLSYEQFF.

The V gene is TRBV10-2, the J gene TRBJ2-5; 10 nucleotides match TRBD1. The V and J ends lost 7 bases and 5 bases, in that order; junction bases with no gene match: 7. The CDR3 runs to 14 residues. The germline V gene has CDR1 WSHSY and CDR2 SAAADI. The CDR3 region has the DNA TGCGCCAGCAATCCGGACAGGGGGAGGGAGACCCAGTACTTC. It translates to CASNPDRGRETQYF.

The chain combines TRBV6-5 with TRBJ1-4, with D possibly being TRBD1 (6 bases). Trimming removed 7 bases from V and 13 bases from J, with 13 bases in between. Germline lookup yields CDR1 MNHEY and CDR2 SVGAGI. The CDR3 has 11 residues. In nucleotides, the CDR3 is TGTGCCAGCATCGTAGGGGGAGGACTGTTTTTT. As protein: CASIVGGGLFF.

The V call is TRBV4-1, the J call TRBJ1-5; 10 positions agree with TRBD1. The CDR3 has 20 residues. J gave up 5 bases and V 1 base, and 17 bases lay outside the gene matches. Germline assignment: CDR1 MGHRA and CDR2 YSYEKL. The CDR3 loop reads CASSQGMGQGLSVGDQPQHF. The CDR3 DNA reads as TGCGCCAGCAGCCAAGGAATGGGACAGGGGTTGTCGGTAGGTGATCAGCCCCAGCATTTT.

Notes on this clone: At one end, the junction sequence differs from germline, possibly due to a read error. The chain couples TRBV6-4 to TRBJ2-7, with TRBD1 identical over 7 bases. Germline V CDR1 and CDR2: MRHNA, SNTAGT. The CDR3 is made up of 15 amino acids. In DNA, the CDR3 is TGTGCCATCAGTGAGTCCGGGGACAGCTCCTACGAGCAGTACTTC. It codes for CAISESGDSSYEQYF.